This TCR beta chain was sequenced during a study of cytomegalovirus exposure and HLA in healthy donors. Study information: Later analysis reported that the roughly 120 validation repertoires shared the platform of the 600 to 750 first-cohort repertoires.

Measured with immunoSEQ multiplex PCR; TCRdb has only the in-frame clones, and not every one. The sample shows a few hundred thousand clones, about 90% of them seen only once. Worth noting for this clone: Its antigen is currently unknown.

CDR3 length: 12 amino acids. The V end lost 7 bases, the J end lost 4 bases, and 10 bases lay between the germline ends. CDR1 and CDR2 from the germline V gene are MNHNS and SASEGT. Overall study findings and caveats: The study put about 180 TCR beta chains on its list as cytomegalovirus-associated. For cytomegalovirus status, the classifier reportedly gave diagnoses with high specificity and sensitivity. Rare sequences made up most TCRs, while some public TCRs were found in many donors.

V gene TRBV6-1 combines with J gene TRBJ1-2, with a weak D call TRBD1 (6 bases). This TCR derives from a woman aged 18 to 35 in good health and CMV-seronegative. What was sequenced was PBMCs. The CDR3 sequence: CASTPGVYGYTF. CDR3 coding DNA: TGTGCCAGCACCCCAGGGGTCTATGGCTACACCTTC.